The T cell receptor (beta chain) under discussion was sequenced for a study of post-analysis software for immune sequencing data. Study results and caveats: Significantly decreased normalized Chao1 diversity was recorded for multiple sclerosis patients relative to controls. Four to six TRBV segments, including TRBV5-6, TRBV5-1 and TRBV20-1, were more frequent in patients than controls. Samples made in the same batch grouped tightly together by F measure.

CDR1 and CDR2 from the germline V gene are SGHRS and YFSETQ. Trimming removed 4 bases from V and 8 bases from J, with 16 bases in between. This CDR3 has 14 amino acids. Points on this clonotype: Its matching antigen is unknown.

Included in the TCR beta cDNA libraries were unique molecular identifiers. Starting from about 0.98 to 11 million T cells, the study yielded approximately 500,000 cDNA molecules. TCRdb re-analysed the PCR reads in MiXCR, keeping a single row per CDR3 protein. The profile covers almost 700,000 distinct CDR3 sequences, with around 64% appearing a single time and approximately 10% taken by the ten largest. The receptor was derived from a girl aged 2 to 10 with multiple sclerosis. Sequencing was done on a sample of blood. The chain employs TRBV5-1 and TRBJ2-1; D possibly corresponds to TRBD1 (6 bases). This CDR3 reads CASSQAQPGDEQFF. The CDR3 nucleotides are TGCGCCAGCAGCCAAGCACAACCAGGGGATGAGCAGTTCTTC.